This entry is about one TCR beta chain. This sample was included in a study of shared T cell receptors in the human thymus. Produced via immunoSEQ multiplex PCR; TCRdb's table is partial and in-frame only. The sample holds hundreds of thousands of clones; 70% to 90% are singletons and the top ten take approximately 0.011%. These same data were also listed under a study on human thymus T cells. This second report adds: Immunologically healthy infants in Finland undergoing congenital heart defect surgery were the donors. Resections from corrective heart surgery provided thymus tissue. V and J genes seemed to be used with bias in thymic and blood repertoires. Thymic TCR repertoires of unrelated people reportedly overlapped highly.

This sequence was found in a boy under three years old with a congenital heart defect. Sequenced material: thymocytes.

The CDR3 coding sequence is TGTGCCAGCAGCCAAGAGGAGGCTGAACAGTTCTTC. It specifies CASSQEEAEQFF. The chain carries TRBV14 and TRBJ2-1, with D possibly matching TRBD2 (5 bases). This CDR3 is built from 12 residues. V lost 0 bases, J lost 13 bases, and 10 bases lay in between. Germline loops: CDR1 SGHDN, CDR2 FVKESK.